Described below is a single T cell receptor beta chain sequence and its context. Antigen specificity is unknown. The sample comes from a study of T cells in tumors after PD-1 blockade. Across the study: No patient had prior checkpoint blockade, systemic immunosuppression, or radiotherapy within 4 weeks. Patients received pembrolizumab 200 mg every 3 weeks or cemiplimab 350 mg every 2 weeks. Findings and limits, study-wide: Some novel exhausted tumor clones appeared in pre-treatment blood, suggesting peripheral recruitment.

Assay used: immunoSEQ multiplex PCR; TCRdb lists only in-frame clones, some missing. Seen here are 5,500 to 6,500 clones, roughly four fifths observed once, and the top ten hold around 52%. Germline lookup yields CDR1 SNHLY and CDR2 FYNNEI. This CDR3 spans 15 amino acids. V lost 6 bases, J lost 7 bases, and 13 bases stayed unmatched. This TCR was recovered from a human donor with advanced basal cell or squamous cell carcinoma (not recorded which). Sample: PBMCs, taken after anti-PD-1 therapy. The chain is built from TRBV2 and TRBJ1-2; 8 nucleotides match TRBD1. CDR3 nucleotides: TGTGCCAGCAGAGCAGGACAGGGTCGAATTATTGGCTACACCTTC. Translation gives CASRAGQGRIIGYTF.